This T cell receptor (beta chain) was sequenced for a study of graft-versus-host responses after intestinal transplantation. Turning to the study itself: Recipients obtained multivisceral, liver-intestinal, or isolated intestinal transplants.

A word on this clone: Its antigen is still unknown.

Method: immunoSEQ multiplex PCR; TCRdb's copy keeps in-frame clones and lacks some. The sample includes about 92,000 clones, about 90% of them seen just once. The CDR3 is 14 residues long. Germline assignment: CDR1 MNHEY and CDR2 SVGAGI. Trimming shortened V by 10 bases and J by 0 bases, and 13 bases separated the two germline ends. The sequence was collected from a human donor who received an intestinal transplant. The source was unstimulated CD8+ T cells sorted from spleen or lymph node cells, collected before intestinal transplant. The V and J genes are TRBV6-5 and TRBJ2-4; no reliable D call. The DNA for the CDR3 is TGTGCCACCGGTAGGTCGCTAGCCAAAAACATTCAGTACTTC. Protein: CATGRSLAKNIQYF.